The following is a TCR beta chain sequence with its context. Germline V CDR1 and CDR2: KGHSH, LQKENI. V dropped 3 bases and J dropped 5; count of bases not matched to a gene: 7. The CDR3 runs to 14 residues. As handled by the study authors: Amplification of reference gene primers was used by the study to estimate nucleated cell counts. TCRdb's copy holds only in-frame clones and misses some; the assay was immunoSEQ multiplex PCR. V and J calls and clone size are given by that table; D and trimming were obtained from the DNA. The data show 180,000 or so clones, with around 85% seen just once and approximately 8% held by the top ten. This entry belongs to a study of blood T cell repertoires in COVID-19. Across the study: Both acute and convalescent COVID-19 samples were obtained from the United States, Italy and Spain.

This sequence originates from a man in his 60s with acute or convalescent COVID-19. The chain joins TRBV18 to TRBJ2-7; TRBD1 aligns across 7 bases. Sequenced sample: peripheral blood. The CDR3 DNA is TGTGCCAGCTCACCCACAGACACAGGGGACGAGCAGTACTTC. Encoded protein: CASSPTDTGDEQYF.